This T cell receptor (beta chain) was captured in a study of STAT5B mutations in CD4+ large granular lymphocyte leukemia. V was shortened by 7 bases and J by 4 bases, with 14 bases between the two germline ends. The germline CDR1 and CDR2 sequences are MNHNS and SASEGT. CDR3 size: 13 residues. Sequencing was at survey level. Clones were sequenced by immunoSEQ multiplex PCR, and TCRdb holds only the in-frame ones, with some missing. The data show some 32,000 clones, just under 85% seen once. Sequencing was done on a sample of CD4+ T cells from blood buffy coats. The sequence came from a human donor in good health. The rearrangement joins TRBV6-1 to TRBJ2-7; TRBD1 might be the D (6 bases). The CDR3 DNA sequence: TGTGCCAGCACCCTCCAGGGGAGTTACGAGCAGTACTTC. Protein: CASTLQGSYEQYF.